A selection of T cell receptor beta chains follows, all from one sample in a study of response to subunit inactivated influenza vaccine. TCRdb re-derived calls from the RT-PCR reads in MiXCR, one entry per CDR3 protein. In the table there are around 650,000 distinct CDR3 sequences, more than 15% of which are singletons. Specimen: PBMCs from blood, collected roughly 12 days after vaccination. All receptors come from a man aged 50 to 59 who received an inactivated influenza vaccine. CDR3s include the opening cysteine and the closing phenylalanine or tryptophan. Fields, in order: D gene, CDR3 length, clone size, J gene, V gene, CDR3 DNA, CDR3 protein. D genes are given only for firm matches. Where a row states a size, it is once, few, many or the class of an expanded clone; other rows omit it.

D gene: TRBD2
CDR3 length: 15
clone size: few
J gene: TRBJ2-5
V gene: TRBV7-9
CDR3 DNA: TGTGCCAGCACCGAAAGGACTAGCGTACGAGAGACCCAGTACTTC
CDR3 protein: CASTERTSVRETQYF

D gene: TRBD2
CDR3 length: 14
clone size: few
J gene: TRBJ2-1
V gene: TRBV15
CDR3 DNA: TGTGCCACCAGCGGAGCGGGGGTGTACAATGAGCAGTTCTTC
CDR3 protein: CATSGAGVYNEQFF

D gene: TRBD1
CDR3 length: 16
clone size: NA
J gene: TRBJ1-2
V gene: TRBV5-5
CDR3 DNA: TGTGCCAGCAGCTTGAGGGGACAGGGGGCTGGCTATGGCTACACCTTC
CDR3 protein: CASSLRGQGAGYGYTF

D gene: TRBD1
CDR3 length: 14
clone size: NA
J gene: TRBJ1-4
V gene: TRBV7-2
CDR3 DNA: TGTGCCAGCAGCCCCGCCAGGGGGATTGAAAAACTGTTTTTT
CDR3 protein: CASSPARGIEKLFF

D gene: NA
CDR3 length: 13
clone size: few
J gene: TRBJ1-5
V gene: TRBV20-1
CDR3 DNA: TGCAGTGCTAGTGGAGGGTTGGGTCAGCCCCAGCATTTT
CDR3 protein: CSASGGLGQPQHF

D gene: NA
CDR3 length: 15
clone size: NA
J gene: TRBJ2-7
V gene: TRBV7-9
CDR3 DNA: TGTGCCAGCAGCTTATTAGGCGGCCTTTCCTACGAGCAGTACTTC
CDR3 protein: CASSLLGGLSYEQYF

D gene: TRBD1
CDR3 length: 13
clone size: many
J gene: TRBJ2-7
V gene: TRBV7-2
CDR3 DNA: TGTGCCAGCAGCGAAAGCAAGCGGACAGGACAGTACTTC
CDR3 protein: CASSESKRTGQYF

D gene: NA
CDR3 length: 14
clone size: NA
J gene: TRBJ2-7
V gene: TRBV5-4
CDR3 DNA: TGTGCCAGCAGCTCGACGGGGAGCGCCTACGAGCAGTACTTC
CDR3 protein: CASSSTGSAYEQYF

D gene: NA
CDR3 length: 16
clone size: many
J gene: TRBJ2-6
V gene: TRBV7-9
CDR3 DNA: TGTGCCAGCAGAGGGGATGAGGGCTCTGGGGCCAACGTCCTGACTTTC
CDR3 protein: CASRGDEGSGANVLTF

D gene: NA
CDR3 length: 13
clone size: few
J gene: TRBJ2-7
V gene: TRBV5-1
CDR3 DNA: TGCGCCAGCAGCTTGACAGTGGAGTACGAGCAGTACTTC
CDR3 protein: CASSLTVEYEQYF

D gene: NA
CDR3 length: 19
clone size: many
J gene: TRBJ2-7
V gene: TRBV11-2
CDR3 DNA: TGTGCCAGCAGCTTAGGAGGGACAGGGGGACTAGCGGACCGCTACGAGCAGTACTTC
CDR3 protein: CASSLGGTGGLADRYEQYF

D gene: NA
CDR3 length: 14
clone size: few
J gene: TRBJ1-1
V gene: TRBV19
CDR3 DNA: TGTGCCAGTAGTCTCTTCCTTGGGAACACTGAAGCTTTCTTT
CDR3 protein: CASSLFLGNTEAFF

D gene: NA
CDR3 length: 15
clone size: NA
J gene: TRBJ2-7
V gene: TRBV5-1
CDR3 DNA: TGCGCCAGCAGCTCCGGGTCGACAGTCGGCTACGAGCAGTACTTC
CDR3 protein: CASSSGSTVGYEQYF

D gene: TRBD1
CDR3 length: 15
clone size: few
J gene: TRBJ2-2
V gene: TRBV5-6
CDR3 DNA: TGTGCCAGCAGCTTAGGGGGCGCTATTTCCGGGGAGCTGTTTTTT
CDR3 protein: CASSLGGAISGELFF

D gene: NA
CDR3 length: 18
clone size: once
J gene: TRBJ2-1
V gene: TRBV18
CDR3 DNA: TGTGCCAGCTCACCACCACCCGAGGGACACCTACTATTCAATGAGCAGTTCTTC
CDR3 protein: CASSPPPEGHLLFNEQFF

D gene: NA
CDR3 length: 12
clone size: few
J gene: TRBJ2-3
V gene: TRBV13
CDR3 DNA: TGTGCCAGCAGCTCTCAGCCGGATACGCAGTATTTT
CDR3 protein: CASSSQPDTQYF

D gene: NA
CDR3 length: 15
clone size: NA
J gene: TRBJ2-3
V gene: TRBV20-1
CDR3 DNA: TGCAGTGCAACGAACCTAGCCGGGAGCACAGATACGCAGTATTTT
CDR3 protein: CSATNLAGSTDTQYF

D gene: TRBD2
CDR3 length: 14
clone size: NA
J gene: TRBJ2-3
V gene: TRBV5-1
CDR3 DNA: TGCGCCAGCCGCCGACTAGCGGGAGTAGATACGCAGTATTTT
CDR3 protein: CASRRLAGVDTQYF

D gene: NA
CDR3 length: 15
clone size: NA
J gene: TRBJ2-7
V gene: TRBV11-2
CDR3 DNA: TGTGCCAGCAGCCCCCAGGCAGCCCTTCTCTACGAGCAGTACTTC
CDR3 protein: CASSPQAALLYEQYF

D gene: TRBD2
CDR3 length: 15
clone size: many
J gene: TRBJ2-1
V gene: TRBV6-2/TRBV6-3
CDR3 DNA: TGTGCCAGCAAGCAACTAGCGGGGAACTACAATGAGCAGTTCTTC
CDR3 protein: CASKQLAGNYNEQFF

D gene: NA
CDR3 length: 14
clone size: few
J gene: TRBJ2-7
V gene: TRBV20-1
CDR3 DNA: TGCAGTGCTAGCCGGGACTCCCATACCTACGAGCAGTACTTC
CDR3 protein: CSASRDSHTYEQYF

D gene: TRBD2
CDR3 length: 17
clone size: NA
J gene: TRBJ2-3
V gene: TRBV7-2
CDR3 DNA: TGTGCCAGCAGCCCCGCTAGCGGGAGGGGCGGAAGAGATACGCAGTATTTT
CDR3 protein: CASSPASGRGGRDTQYF

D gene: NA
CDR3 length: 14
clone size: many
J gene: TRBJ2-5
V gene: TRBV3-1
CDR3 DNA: TGTGCCAGCAGCCGAAGAGGGATCGGGGAGACCCAGTACTTC
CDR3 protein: CASSRRGIGETQYF